These T cell receptor beta chains were read from a single sample in a study of T-cell reconstitution after alpha-beta-depleted transplantation in children. TCRdb reanalysed the PCR reads using MiXCR and keeps one entry per CDR3 protein. The sample lists approximately 230,000 distinct CDR3 sequences, approximately 24% occurring once. Specimen: PBMCs, mostly from graft donor cells, collected 360 days after TCRalphabeta/CD19-depleted stem cell transplant. Every receptor here comes from a female patient aged 2-15 years who had a stem cell transplant for congenital amegakaryocytic thrombocytopenia, so the T cells may come from the graft donor. Each CDR3 is given with its conserved first and last residue. The D gene is left open where the match is weak. For some rows the clone size is stated as once, few or many, or as a class when expanded; others skip it.

clone_size	v_call	d_call	j_call	cdr3_aa	cdr3_nt
few	TRBV28	NA	TRBJ2-7	CASRGWRWEQYF	TGTGCCAGCAGGGGTTGGCGGTGGGAGCAGTACTTC
NA	TRBV6-1	TRBD2	TRBJ2-5	CARLAGDPWETQYF	TGTGCCAGACTAGCGGGAGACCCGTGGGAGACCCAGTACTTC
NA	TRBV18	NA	TRBJ1-6	CASSFLGGDNSPLHF	TGTGCCAGCTCATTTTTGGGAGGGGACAATTCACCCCTCCACTTT
NA	TRBV5-1	NA	TRBJ1-4	CASSWNGATNEKLFF	TGCGCCAGCAGCTGGAATGGGGCAACTAATGAAAAACTGTTTTTT
few	TRBV29-1	NA	TRBJ1-3	CSVGPEGSSGNTIYF	TGCAGCGTTGGGCCTGAGGGAAGCTCTGGAAACACCATATATTTT
NA	TRBV20-1	NA	TRBJ2-7	CSARTGTYEQYF	TGCAGTGCAAGAACCGGGACCTACGAGCAGTACTTC
NA	TRBV20-1	NA	TRBJ1-1	CSARDKRYAEAFF	TGCAGTGCTAGAGATAAACGGTACGCTGAAGCTTTCTTT
NA	TRBV20-1	NA	TRBJ2-1	CSAGTRRAGYNEQFF	TGCAGTGCTGGCACCCGCCGCGCTGGCTACAATGAGCAGTTCTTC
few	TRBV12-3/TRBV12-4	NA	TRBJ1-1	CASSRRDTHEAFF	TGTGCCAGCAGTCGTCGGGACACACATGAAGCTTTCTTT
few	TRBV7-9	NA	TRBJ2-6	CASSLSFEANVLTF	TGTGCCAGCAGCTTAAGTTTTGAGGCCAACGTCCTGACTTTC
many	TRBV12-3/TRBV12-4	NA	TRBJ2-1	CASRGTVMYNEQFF	TGTGCCAGCCGGGGTACAGTTATGTACAATGAGCAGTTCTTC
many	TRBV29-1	NA	TRBJ1-1	CSVGRVNTEAFF	TGCAGCGTTGGTCGGGTGAACACTGAAGCTTTCTTT
NA	TRBV18	TRBD1	TRBJ2-7	CASSPSGTGGEQYF	TGTGCCAGCTCACCGTCCGGGACAGGGGGCGAGCAGTACTTC
few	TRBV13	NA	TRBJ2-1	CASSPSWNEQFF	TGTGCCAGCAGCCCATCATGGAATGAGCAGTTCTTC
NA	TRBV4-1	TRBD2	TRBJ2-1	CASSQDLLAGGYEQFF	TGCGCCAGCAGCCAAGATCTCCTAGCGGGAGGTTATGAGCAGTTCTTC
few	TRBV7-2	NA	TRBJ2-3	CASSFGGLDTQYF	TGTGCCAGCAGCTTTGGAGGGTTAGATACGCAGTATTTT
NA	TRBV20-1	NA	TRBJ1-5	CSARGRSRDTWDYQPQHF	TGCAGTGCTAGAGGGAGGTCCCGGGACACCTGGGATTATCAGCCCCAGCATTTT
NA	TRBV11-2	NA	TRBJ1-6	CASSSGPANSPLHF	TGTGCCAGCAGCTCGGGACCGGCGAATTCACCCCTCCACTTT
few	TRBV11-2	NA	TRBJ1-3	CASSFFNQDTIYF	TGTGCCAGCAGCTTTTTTAATCAAGACACCATATATTTT
few	TRBV12-3/TRBV12-4	NA	TRBJ2-7	CASSFGFEQYF	TGTGCCAGCAGTTTTGGGTTTGAGCAGTACTTC
few	TRBV12-3/TRBV12-4	NA	TRBJ2-2	CASSRHSAGELFF	TGTGCCAGCAGCAGACACTCCGCCGGGGAGCTGTTTTTT